Following are 32 T cell receptor beta chains from one sample sequenced in a study of blood T cell repertoires in COVID-19. Clones were sequenced by immunoSEQ multiplex PCR, and TCRdb holds only the in-frame ones, with some missing. The sample has around 130,000 clones, 86% seen once. The material sequenced was PBMCs or T cells enriched from blood (not recorded which). The receptors here all came from a woman between 45 and 60 years old who had recovered from COVID-19.

The chain couples TRBV6-5 to TRBJ1-6; D gene unclear. V lost 0 bases, J lost 5 bases, and 11 bases lay in between. This CDR3 contains 16 residues. CDR1 is MNHEY and CDR2 is SVGAGI in the germline V gene. This CDR3 is CASSYSRSYNNSPLHF. Here the CDR3 DNA reads TGTGCCAGCAGTTACTCGAGGTCATACAATAATTCACCCCTCCACTTT.

This chain joins TRBV7-2 and TRBJ2-7, with D possibly matching TRBD1 (6 bases). V shed 4 bases and J shed 5 bases, with 9 bases lying between them. The CDR3 covers 12 residues. Germline values: CDR1 SGHTA, CDR2 FQGNSA. CDR3 loop: CASSSYRDEQYF. CDR3 DNA sequence: TGTGCCAGCAGCTCCTACAGGGACGAGCAGTACTTC.

The rearrangement links TRBV12-5 to TRBJ2-3; D might be TRBD1 (5 bases). Germline values: CDR1 LGHNT, CDR2 FRNRAP. Trimming shortened V by 11 bases and J by 2 bases, and 11 bases separated the two germline ends. The CDR3 has 12 residues. The CDR3 coding sequence is TGTGCTGGAGCAGGGAACACAGATACGCAGTATTTT. It yields the protein CAGAGNTDTQYF.

The chain has TRBV6-6 and TRBJ1-2; 7 nucleotides agree with TRBD1. Trimming took 8 bases from V and 5 from J; bases not matched to a gene: 8. In germline, CDR1 is MNHNY, CDR2 SVGAGI (reference sequence). The CDR3 has 13 residues. The CDR3 loop is CASLSTGTYGYTF. In DNA form, the CDR3 reads TGTGCCAGCCTATCGACAGGGACTTATGGCTACACCTTC.

V gene TRBV12-3 or TRBV12-4 combines with J gene TRBJ2-1, with a tentative D call TRBD1 (6 bases). The CDR3 has 13 residues. The ends were cut back, 4 bases at V and 6 bases at J, with 10 bases in the middle. CDR3 protein: CASSSRQVNEQFF. The CDR3 DNA follows: TGTGCCAGCAGTTCAAGACAGGTCAATGAGCAGTTCTTC.

The chain carries TRBV15 and TRBJ2-7, with 9 bases aligning to TRBD1. Germline CDR1 LNHNV, CDR2 YYDKDF (reference sequence). V lost 3 bases, J lost 7 bases, and 10 bases stayed unmatched. The CDR3 is 15 residues long. CDR3 in DNA: TGTGCCACCAGCAGTCCGGGACAGGGCCGTGGTGAGCAGTACTTC. This gives the protein CATSSPGQGRGEQYF.

This clone came up many times. The chain carries TRBV6-1 and TRBJ1-2; 7 nucleotides align to TRBD1. Germline V lookup: CDR1 MNHNS, CDR2 SASEGT. V lost 3 bases, J lost 4 bases, and 8 bases stayed unmatched. The CDR3 is 15 residues long. CDR3 sequence: CASSEVETGPYGYTF. CDR3 DNA: TGTGCCAGCAGTGAGGTAGAGACAGGGCCCTATGGCTACACCTTC.

V gene TRBV6-5 combines with J gene TRBJ2-1, with D possibly being TRBD2 (6 bases). Germline V gives CDR1 MNHEY, CDR2 SVGAGI. The CDR3 extends over 15 amino acids. Trimming pared 2 bases from V and 3 bases from J, leaving 11 bases between. CDR3 amino acids: CASSYSSGDYNEQFF. CDR3 DNA sequence: TGTGCCAGCAGTTACAGTAGCGGAGACTACAATGAGCAGTTCTTC.

Only a few counts were recorded for this clone. The chain uses TRBV7-2 and TRBJ1-2; no firm D call. CDR3 length: 14 amino acids. V lost 7 bases and J 6 bases, leaving 18 bases between the germline ends. Germline V CDR1 and CDR2: SGHTA, FQGNSA. The CDR3 sequence: CASTQTPGSDGYTF. The DNA of the CDR3 is TGTGCCAGCACCCAGACCCCGGGATCGGATGGCTACACCTTC.

The chain couples TRBV7-6 to TRBJ1-5; 8 bases agree with TRBD1. Germline V gives CDR1 SGHVS, CDR2 FNYEAQ. J was trimmed by 0 bases and V by 1 base; bases with no gene match: 11. This CDR3 comprises 19 residues. The CDR3 DNA follows: TGTGCCAGCAGCTTAGGGCCACCGGGACAGGCGTCTAGCAATCAGCCCCAGCATTTT. This translates into CASSLGPPGQASSNQPQHF.

This clone was seen a single time. The V and J genes are TRBV7-8 and TRBJ2-2; a possible D gene is TRBD2 (5 bases). This CDR3 is 16 amino acids long. The germline CDR1 and CDR2 sequences are SGHVS and FQNEAQ. Trimming left V 2 bases short and J 7 bases short, with 17 bases between. The CDR3 DNA reads as TGTGCCAGCAGCTTAAGAGCATCCGGAGGTGGCGGGGAGCTGTTTTTT. It translates to CASSLRASGGGGELFF.

This clone has more than one count but fewer than ten. The CDR3 DNA follows: TGCGCCAGCAGCCAAGTGAGTGGGGGCAGCTCTGGAAACACCATATATTTT. The encoded protein is CASSQVSGGSSGNTIYF. The chain links TRBV4-1 to TRBJ1-3; a weak D match, TRBD1 (6 bases). The germline CDR1 and CDR2 sequences are MGHRA and YSYEKL. V was pared by 1 base and J by 0 bases, with 13 bases between. This CDR3 spans 17 amino acids.

This chain links TRBV7-2 with TRBJ1-2; D gene ambiguous. Trimming took 1 base from V and 2 from J, leaving 11 bases between them. CDR1 SGHTA and CDR2 FQGNSA come from the germline V gene. This CDR3 has 15 residues. CDR3 amino acids: CASSLDAGRNYGYTF. CDR3 bases: TGTGCCAGCAGCTTAGATGCAGGCCGAAACTATGGCTACACCTTC.

The chain employs TRBV27 and TRBJ2-7; 9 bases are shared with TRBD1. This CDR3 spans 13 amino acids. Germline CDR1 is MNHEY and CDR2 is SMNVEV (reference sequence). V shed 8 bases, J shed 5 bases, and the junction held 7 bases outside the gene matches. This CDR3 is CASSYRGLNEQYF. The CDR3 DNA reads TGTGCCAGCTCCTACAGGGGGCTCAACGAGCAGTACTTC.

The genes are TRBV7-2 and TRBJ1-1; 7 bases agree with TRBD1. This CDR3 has 15 residues. Trimming cost V 5 bases and J 0 bases; bases outside gene matches: 6. Per germline, CDR1 SGHTA and CDR2 FQGNSA. The CDR3 reads CASSPRQGMNTEAFF. The DNA of the CDR3 is TGTGCCAGCAGCCCCCGACAGGGAATGAACACTGAAGCTTTCTTT.

CDR3: CASSFGTDTGELFF. The CDR3 coding sequence is TGTGCCAGCAGCTTCGGGACAGACACCGGGGAGCTGTTTTTT. The genes are TRBV7-8 and TRBJ2-2; 7 positions match TRBD1. Germline V CDR1 and CDR2: SGHVS, FQNEAQ. The V gene end was trimmed by 3 bases and the J gene end by 3 bases; junction bases not matched to a gene: 1. This CDR3 comprises 14 residues.

V and J are TRBV6-5 and TRBJ1-1; D remains unclear. V was clipped by 10 bases and J by 4 bases, with 13 bases between them. CDR1 and CDR2 from the germline V gene are MNHEY and SVGAGI. There are 12 residues in the CDR3. The CDR3 coding sequence is TGTGCCACCGGACTCTTGGGCACTGAAGCTTTCTTT. Its translation is CATGLLGTEAFF.

CDR3 in DNA: TGTGCCAGCAGCGTTCTTCGGACTAGCGGCTACGAGCAGTACTTC. Protein sequence: CASSVLRTSGYEQYF. The chain uses TRBV7-2 and TRBJ2-7, with 10 nucleotides matching TRBD2. The CDR3 consists of 15 residues. The V segment lost 5 bases and the J segment 3 bases; nucleotides outside the gene matches: 7. The germline CDR1 and CDR2 sequences are SGHTA and FQGNSA.

In its sample, this clone was seen a few times. The chain has TRBV20-1 and TRBJ2-7; TRBD1 might be the D (5 bases). Trimming took off 5 bases at V and 4 bases at J, with 9 bases between the two ends. Germline CDR1 DFQATT, CDR2 SNEGSKA (reference sequence). The CDR3 totals 11 residues. CDR3 sequence reads: CSAVRQYEQYF. CDR3 coding DNA: TGCAGTGCTGTACGACAGTACGAGCAGTACTTC.

V gene TRBV5-1 combines with J gene TRBJ2-1; 8 bases match TRBD2. The CDR3 contains 16 residues. Trimming took 4 bases from V and 2 from J; bases not matched to a gene: 8. The germline gives CDR1 SGHRS, CDR2 YFSETQ. CDR3 in amino acids: CASSPAGGTAYNEQFF. The CDR3 DNA follows: TGCGCCAGCAGCCCGGCGGGGGGCACGGCCTACAATGAGCAGTTCTTC. Using reference TRBV5-1 and TRBJ2-1 for the parts outside the CDR3, the full variable domain is KAGVTQTPRYLIKTRGQQVTLSCSPISGHRSVSWYQQTPGQGLQFLFEYFSETQRNKGNFPGRFSGRQFSNSRSEMNVSTLELGDSALYLCASSPAGGTAYNEQFFGPGTRLTVL.

This chain joins TRBV19 and TRBJ2-7, with 7 bases identical to TRBD1. CDR3 length: 14 residues. After removal of 5 bases from V and 0 bases from J, the junction contained 4 bases not matched to a gene. Germline values: CDR1 LNHDA, CDR2 SQIVND (reference sequence). Here the CDR3 DNA reads TGTGCCAGTAGTTCTCAGGGGGTCTCCTACGAGCAGTACTTC. Translated, it gives CASSSQGVSYEQYF.

This clone has a single count. The chain employs TRBV10-3 and TRBJ1-2, with 9 bases aligning to TRBD1. CDR3 size: 14 residues. The ends lost 4 bases at V and 4 bases at J; junction bases unmatched: 4. Looked up from germline, CDR1 is ENHRY and CDR2 is SYGVKD. CDR3 residues: CAISGGQGLYGYTF. CDR3 bases: TGTGCCATCAGTGGGGGACAGGGACTCTATGGCTACACCTTC.

The V and J genes are TRBV10-3 and TRBJ2-7; D not certain. Germline loops: CDR1 ENHRY, CDR2 SYGVKD. There are 12 residues in the CDR3. V was pared by 3 bases and J by 2 bases, with 5 bases between. The CDR3 reads CAISETAYEQYF. CDR3 coding DNA: TGTGCCATCAGTGAAACAGCCTACGAGCAGTACTTC.

The gene calls are TRBV7-2 and TRBJ2-5, with 10 bases matching TRBD2. Germline V lookup: CDR1 SGHTA, CDR2 FQGNSA. With 1 base clipped from V and 2 bases from J, the junction kept 1 base outside the gene matches. The CDR3 is made up of 15 amino acids. CDR3 residues: CASSLVAGGQETQYF. The CDR3 region has the DNA TGTGCCAGCAGCTTAGTAGCGGGGGGACAAGAGACCCAGTACTTC.

V usage is TRBV19 and J usage is TRBJ1-1, with D tentatively TRBD1 (5 bases). The CDR3 extends over 14 amino acids. Between the trimmed V and J ends, which lost 2 bases and 5 bases, there was a span of 12 bases. Germline CDR1 LNHDA, CDR2 SQIVND (reference sequence). This CDR3 is CASSIIGGLTEAFF. CDR3 bases: TGTGCCAGTAGTATAATCGGGGGGTTGACTGAAGCTTTCTTT.

This sequence joins TRBV5-1 and TRBJ2-7; TRBD2 matches at 9 bases. J gave up 6 bases and V 4 bases, and 14 bases lay outside the gene matches. This CDR3 is built from 16 residues. Germline loops: CDR1 SGHRS, CDR2 YFSETQ. This CDR3 is CASSISGGAWTGEQYF. The DNA for the CDR3 is TGCGCCAGCAGCATTAGCGGGGGCGCCTGGACGGGCGAGCAGTACTTC.

CDR3 loop: CASSPPGGRSYNEQFF. CDR3 in DNA: TGTGCCAGCAGCCCACCCGGGGGGCGCTCCTACAATGAGCAGTTCTTC. This sequence joins TRBV9 and TRBJ2-1; TRBD2 is a possible D gene (7 bases). There are 16 residues in the CDR3. V was pared by 4 bases and J by 0 bases, with 14 bases between. Germline CDR1 is SGDLS and CDR2 is YYNGEE.

The V gene is TRBV5-1, the J gene TRBJ2-2; 8 bases fit TRBD2. Per the germline V gene, CDR1 is SGHRS and CDR2 is YFSETQ. The CDR3 loop spans 17 amino acids. Trimming took 0 bases from V and 1 from J; bases not matched to a gene: 5. This CDR3 reads CASSLAGTRVNTGELFF. In nucleotides, the CDR3 is TGCGCCAGCAGCTTGGCCGGGACTAGGGTGAACACCGGGGAGCTGTTTTTT. Full variable domain (outside the CDR3, taken from reference TRBV5-1 and TRBJ2-2): KAGVTQTPRYLIKTRGQQVTLSCSPISGHRSVSWYQQTPGQGLQFLFEYFSETQRNKGNFPGRFSGRQFSNSRSEMNVSTLELGDSALYLCASSLAGTRVNTGELFFGEGSRLTVL.

V is TRBV3-1 (or the pseudogene TRBV3-2) and J is TRBJ1-5; tentatively, D is TRBD1 (5 bases). CDR3 length: 14 amino acids. Germline V CDR1 and CDR2: LGHDT, YNNKEL (reference sequence). V was cut by 0 bases and J by 9 bases, with 12 bases left in between. In DNA, the CDR3 is TGTGCCAGCAGCCAAGATTGGGGCCTGGGGCCCCAGCATTTT. As protein: CASSQDWGLGPQHF.

V is TRBV7-2 and J is TRBJ1-2; 7 bases are shared with TRBD1. The J segment lost 8 bases and the V segment lost 5 bases, leaving 11 bases of the junction unmatched. From germline, CDR1 is SGHTA and CDR2 FQGNSA. There are 14 residues in the CDR3. The CDR3 region is CASSRGQVASGYTF. The CDR3 nucleotides are TGTGCCAGCAGCCGTGGACAGGTTGCTAGCGGCTACACCTTC.

This sequence joins TRBV6-5 and TRBJ2-7; D is ambiguous. V was pared by 10 bases and J by 4 bases, with 14 bases between. Germline values: CDR1 MNHEY, CDR2 SVGAGI. The CDR3 consists of 12 residues. The CDR3 sequence is CATLLGVYEQYF. In DNA, the CDR3 is TGTGCCACCCTGCTGGGCGTTTACGAGCAGTACTTC.

This clone has a single count. The chain uses TRBV19 and TRBJ2-2; tentatively, D is TRBD1 (9 bases). The CDR3 contains 16 residues. Germline CDR1 is LNHDA and CDR2 is SQIVND (reference sequence). The ends were cut back, 9 bases at V and 7 bases at J, with 24 bases in the middle. DNA of the CDR3: TGTGCCAGCCGACCGGGACAGGGAGCGGGGGACGGGGAGCTGTTTTTT. Translation gives CASRPGQGAGDGELFF.